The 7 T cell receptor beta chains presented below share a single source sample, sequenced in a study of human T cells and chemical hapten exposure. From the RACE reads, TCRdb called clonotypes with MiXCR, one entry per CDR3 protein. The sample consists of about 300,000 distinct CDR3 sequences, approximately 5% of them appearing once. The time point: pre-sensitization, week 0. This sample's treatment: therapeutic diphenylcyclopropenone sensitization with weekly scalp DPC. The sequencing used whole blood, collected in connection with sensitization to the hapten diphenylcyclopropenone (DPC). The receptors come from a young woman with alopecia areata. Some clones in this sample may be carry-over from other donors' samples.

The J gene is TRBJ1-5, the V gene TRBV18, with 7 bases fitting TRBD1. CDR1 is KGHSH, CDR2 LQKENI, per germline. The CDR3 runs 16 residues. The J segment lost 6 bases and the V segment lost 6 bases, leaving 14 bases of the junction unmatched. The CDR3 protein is CASSPAGTAPSQPQHF. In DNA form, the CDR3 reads TGTGCCAGCTCTCCGGCCGGGACAGCCCCGAGTCAGCCCCAGCATTTT.

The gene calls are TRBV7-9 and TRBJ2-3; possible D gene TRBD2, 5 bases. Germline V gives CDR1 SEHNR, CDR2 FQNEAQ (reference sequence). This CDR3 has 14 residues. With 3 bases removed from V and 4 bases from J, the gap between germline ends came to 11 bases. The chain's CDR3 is CASSFGSPADTQYF. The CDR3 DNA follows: TGTGCCAGCAGCTTTGGGAGTCCCGCAGATACGCAGTATTTT.

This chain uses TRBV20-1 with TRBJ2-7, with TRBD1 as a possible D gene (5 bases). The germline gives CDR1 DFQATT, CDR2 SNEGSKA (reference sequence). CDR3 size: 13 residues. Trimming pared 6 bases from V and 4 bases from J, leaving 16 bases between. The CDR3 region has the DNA TGCAGTGCCGCTACACAGGTCGGTTACGAGCAGTACTTC. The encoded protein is CSAATQVGYEQYF.

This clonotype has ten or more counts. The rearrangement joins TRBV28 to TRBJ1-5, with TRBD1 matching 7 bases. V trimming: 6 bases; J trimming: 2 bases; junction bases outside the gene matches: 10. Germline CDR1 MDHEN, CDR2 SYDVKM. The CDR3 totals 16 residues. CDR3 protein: CASSSEGATGNQPQHF. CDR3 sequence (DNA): TGTGCCAGCAGCTCCGAGGGGGCGACGGGCAATCAGCCCCAGCATTTT.

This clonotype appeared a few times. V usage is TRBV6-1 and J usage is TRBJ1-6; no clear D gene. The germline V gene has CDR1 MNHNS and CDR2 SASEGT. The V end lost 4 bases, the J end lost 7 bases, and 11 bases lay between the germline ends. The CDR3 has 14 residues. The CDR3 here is CASSGRGLNSPLHF. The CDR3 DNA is TGTGCCAGCAGTGGGAGAGGGCTAAATTCACCCCTCCACTTT.

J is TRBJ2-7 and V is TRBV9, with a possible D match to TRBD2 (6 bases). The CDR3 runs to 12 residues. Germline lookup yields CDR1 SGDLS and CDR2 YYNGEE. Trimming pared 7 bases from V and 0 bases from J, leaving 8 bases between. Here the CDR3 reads CASGGSSYEQYF. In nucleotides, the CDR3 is TGTGCCAGCGGGGGGAGCTCCTACGAGCAGTACTTC.

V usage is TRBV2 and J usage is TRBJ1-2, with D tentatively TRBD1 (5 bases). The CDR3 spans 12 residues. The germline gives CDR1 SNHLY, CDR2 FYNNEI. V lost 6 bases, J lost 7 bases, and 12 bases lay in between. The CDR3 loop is CASRGTTVGYTF. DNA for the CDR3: TGTGCCAGCAGGGGGACGACGGTTGGCTACACCTTC.